The 17 T cell receptor beta chains in this list originate from one sample, sequenced in a study of beta chain features in type 1 diabetes. The study reverse transcribed the entire isolated RNA, so it sequenced expressed TCRB transcripts. Generated by immunoSEQ multiplex PCR, the TCRdb table keeps only in-frame clones and is missing some. Seen here are about 930,000 clones, roughly 15% observed once, and the top ten hold 0.023%. The material sequenced was naive CD4+ T cells from blood. These receptors were taken from a woman aged 18-29 years in good health.

The genes are TRBV18 and TRBJ1-5; 7 bases match TRBD1. Germline assignment: CDR1 KGHSH and CDR2 LQKENI. Trimming at V came to 3 bases and at J to 6 bases, leaving 8 bases not matched to a gene. The CDR3 has 15 residues. This chain's CDR3 is CASSPYTGETQPQHF. CDR3 nucleotide sequence: TGTGCCAGCTCACCGTACACAGGGGAAACTCAGCCCCAGCATTTT.

J is TRBJ2-1 and V is TRBV9; D ambiguous. Per germline, CDR1 SGDLS and CDR2 YYNGEE. The ends were cut back, 2 bases at V and 5 bases at J, with 11 bases in the middle. The CDR3 is 14 amino acids. The CDR3 reads CASSVAPVNNEQFF. CDR3 sequence (DNA): TGTGCCAGCAGCGTGGCTCCGGTGAACAATGAGCAGTTCTTC.

As for this clone: At the DNA level, this CDR3 is encoded by other sequences in the same sample as well. The V and J genes are TRBV10-3 and TRBJ2-1; D ambiguous. Deletions cut 6 bases from V and 0 bases from J, with 6 bases between. The CDR3 length is 13 residues. CDR1 and CDR2 from the germline V gene are ENHRY and SYGVKD. The CDR3 is CAISGASYNEQFF. In DNA form, the CDR3 reads TGTGCCATCAGCGGTGCCTCCTACAATGAGCAGTTCTTC.

CDR3 in DNA: TGCAGTGCTAGTCCATGGAACGAGCAGTACTTC. Translation: CSASPWNEQYF. The chain couples TRBV20-1 to TRBJ2-7, with D uncertain. The CDR3 is 11 residues long. V was pared by 3 bases and J by 5 bases, with 8 bases between. CDR1 and CDR2 (germline): DFQATT, SNEGSKA (reference sequence).

This clone was observed a handful of times. The chain links TRBV29-1 to TRBJ2-1, with 11 nucleotides matching TRBD2. After removal of 1 base from V and 6 bases from J, the junction contained 5 bases not matched to a gene. In germline, CDR1 is SQVTM, CDR2 ANQGSEA. The CDR3 consists of 15 residues. In DNA form, the CDR3 reads TGCAGCGTTGAAGGTCTAGCGGGAGGTATCAATGAGCAGTTCTTC. This translates into CSVEGLAGGINEQFF.

This clone was seen only a few times. The chain links TRBV10-2 to TRBJ2-1, with a tentative D call TRBD2 (5 bases). Germline V gene sequence: CDR1 WSHSY, CDR2 SAAADI. Trimming left V 6 bases short and J 0 bases short, with 12 bases between. CDR3 length equals 15 residues. The CDR3 nucleotides read TGCGCCAGCAGCGGGGATCAGAGCTCCTACAATGAGCAGTTCTTC. Translated, it gives CASSGDQSSYNEQFF.

CDR3 DNA: TGTGCCAGCAGTGAAGATATGGCGGGAGCAGAGACCCAGTACTTC. Translation: CASSEDMAGAETQYF. J is TRBJ2-5 and V is TRBV2; 7 nucleotides line up with TRBD2. Germline V lookup: CDR1 SNHLY, CDR2 FYNNEI. With V trimmed by 1 base and J by 4 bases, 6 bases remained unmatched. The CDR3 sequence is 15 residues long. Full variable domain (missing parts from reference TRBV2 and TRBJ2-5): EPEVTQTPSHQVTQMGQEVILRCVPISNHLYFYWYRQILGQKVEFLVSFYNNEISEKSEIFDDQFSVERPDGSNFTLKIRSTKLEDSAMYFCASSEDMAGAETQYFGPGTRLLVL.

This clone has a handful of counts. Other DNA sequences in the same sample also yield this CDR3. The chain links TRBV9 to TRBJ2-3; D is unresolved. Trimming left V 0 bases short and J 6 bases short, with 5 bases between. The CDR3 is 12 amino acids. CDR1 is SGDLS, CDR2 YYNGEE, per germline. CDR3 DNA: TGTGCCAGCAGCGTAGATTCGGATACGCAGTATTTT. This gives the protein CASSVDSDTQYF.

This clone was seen only a few times. The J gene is TRBJ2-7, the V gene TRBV5-4; D call uncertain. Germline V gives CDR1 SGHNT, CDR2 YYREEE (reference sequence). V dropped 4 bases and J dropped 2 bases, with 22 bases sitting between them. This CDR3 spans 17 amino acids. The CDR3 coding sequence is TGTGCCAGCAGCCTGAATGCAGCGACGCGAATCCCCTACGAGCAGTACTTC. It yields the protein CASSLNAATRIPYEQYF.

This clone was recorded a few times. The rearrangement joins TRBV4-1 to TRBJ1-5, with D hard to call. Deletions cut 0 bases from V and 6 bases from J, with 6 bases between. CDR3 length: 13 residues. In germline, CDR1 is MGHRA, CDR2 YSYEKL. The CDR3 coding sequence is TGCGCCAGCAGCCAAGAAGTTAGTCAGCCCCAGCATTTT. Its protein is CASSQEVSQPQHF.

The table lists this clone with a few counts. The chain has TRBV6-6 and TRBJ2-1, with 11 bases that match TRBD2. V was pared by 6 bases and J by 3 bases, with 4 bases of the junction left unmatched. Germline loops: CDR1 MNHNY, CDR2 SVGAGI (reference sequence). CDR3 length: 15 residues. The CDR3 spells CASSLLAGDYNEQFF. In nucleotides, the CDR3 is TGTGCCAGCAGCCTACTAGCGGGAGACTACAATGAGCAGTTCTTC.

The rearrangement joins TRBV4-3 to TRBJ2-1; 10 nucleotides match TRBD1. Germline assignment: CDR1 LGHNA and CDR2 YSLEER. The CDR3 runs 18 residues. The ends lost 4 bases at V and 0 bases at J; junction bases unmatched: 9. In DNA, the CDR3 is TGCGCCAGCAGCCGGACAGGGGGATCAGCAAGCTCCTACAATGAGCAGTTCTTC. This sequence encodes CASSRTGGSASSYNEQFF.

This clone was found a few times. The rearrangement uses TRBV6-5 and TRBJ1-1; tentatively, D is TRBD1 (5 bases). V gave up 7 bases and J gave up 5 bases, with 20 bases separating them. Germline assignment: CDR1 MNHEY and CDR2 SVGAGI. The CDR3 extends over 15 amino acids. The CDR3 nucleotides read TGTGCCAGCACGGGTCGACAGTTTTGGGAAACTGAAGCTTTCTTT. It codes for CASTGRQFWETEAFF.

V gene TRBV11-1 combines with J gene TRBJ2-1; the match to TRBD2 covers 7 bases. CDR1 is SGHAT, CDR2 FQDESV, per germline (reference sequence). With 5 bases clipped from V and 5 bases from J, the junction kept 3 bases outside the gene matches. This CDR3 contains 13 residues. The CDR3 reads CASSERDHNEQFF. In DNA, the CDR3 is TGTGCCAGCAGCGAGCGGGATCACAATGAGCAGTTCTTC.

The rearrangement joins TRBV6-6 to TRBJ2-2; TRBD2 aligns across 10 bases. The CDR3 spans 16 residues. Losses at the gene ends were 2 bases for V and 7 bases for J; bases not matched to a gene: 7. Germline lookup yields CDR1 MNHNY and CDR2 SVGAGI (reference sequence). The CDR3, as DNA: TGTGCCAGCAGTTACCCAAGGACTAGCGGAATCGGGGAGCTGTTTTTT. Its translation: CASSYPRTSGIGELFF.

This clone was detected only a few times. V is TRBV18 and J is TRBJ2-2; 8 positions match TRBD2. V was clipped by 1 base and J by 6 bases; unmatched bases: 4. The germline V gene has CDR1 KGHSH and CDR2 LQKENI. The CDR3 contains 15 residues. The CDR3 DNA reads TGTGCCAGCTCACCACGGCTAGCGGGTTCCGGGGAGCTGTTTTTT. It specifies CASSPRLAGSGELFF.

CDR3 bases: TGTGCCATCAGTCTTAAGGGCCCCGGGAGCGGTAGCAATCAGCCCCAGCATTTT. It yields the protein CAISLKGPGSGSNQPQHF. The genes are TRBV10-3 and TRBJ1-5; no definite D call. This CDR3 has 18 residues. V gave up 5 bases and J gave up 0 bases, with 20 bases separating them. CDR1 is ENHRY and CDR2 is SYGVKD in the germline V gene.